The present entry profiles one T cell receptor beta chain with its context. Antigen unknown. CD4+ T cells that had been cultured provided DNA sequenced with the Oncomine TCR Beta short-read assay. Each CDR3 protein gets one entry after TCRdb re-called the PCR reads with MiXCR. The sample records around 10,000 distinct CDR3 sequences, less than 35% being singletons. Described treatment: roughly 11-day PBMC culture with coronavirus spike peptide pools or control peptides (ViraFEST assay). Fresh replacement IL-2 medium substituted for half the medium on days 3 and 7. The sample originates from a study of vaccination and CD4 T cells after COVID-19. J was trimmed by 5 bases and V by 8 bases; bases with no gene match: 5. The CDR3 contains 12 residues. Germline CDR1 and CDR2: ENHRY and SYGVKD.

Here the sequenced sample was CD4+ T cells from blood, cultured in vitro, taken after SARS-CoV-2 vaccination. This sequence originates from a human donor who had recovered from COVID-19. The chain joins TRBV10-3 to TRBJ2-5; 7 positions agree with TRBD1. CDR3 in amino acids: CAIGQGVETQYF. CDR3 bases: TGTGCCATCGGGCAGGGGGTTGAGACCCAGTACTTC.